This T cell receptor beta chain comes out of a study of shared clonotypes between healthy human individuals. About this clone itself: Its antigen remains unknown. Different DNA sequences within this sample yield the same CDR3.

Overall study results and limits: Naive subsets generally had larger estimated richness than memory subsets.

The germline V gene has CDR1 SNHLY and CDR2 FYNNEI. This CDR3 region has 11 residues. V was clipped by 6 bases and J by 6 bases, with 9 bases between them. Generated by immunoSEQ multiplex PCR, the TCRdb table keeps only in-frame clones and is missing some. The sample shows 2.3 million or so clones, more than 85% of them seen only once. Sequenced material: naive CD4+ T cells from PBMCs. The subset here: CD45RA+ positively selected. This sequence originates from a man aged 18-30 years in good health. Some clones in this sample may be carry-over from other donors' samples. V gene TRBV2 combines with J gene TRBJ2-7; no firm D call. Written as DNA, the CDR3 is TGTGCCAGCAGCTTGTCGGCCGAGCAGTACTTC. It specifies CASSLSAEQYF.